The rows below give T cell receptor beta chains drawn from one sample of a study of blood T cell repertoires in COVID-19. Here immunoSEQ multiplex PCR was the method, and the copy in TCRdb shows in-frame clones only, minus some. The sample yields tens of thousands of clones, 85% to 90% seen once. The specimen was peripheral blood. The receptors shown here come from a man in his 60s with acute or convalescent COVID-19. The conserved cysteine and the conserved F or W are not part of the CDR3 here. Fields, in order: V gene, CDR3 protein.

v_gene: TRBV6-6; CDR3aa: ASSRQGAGETQY
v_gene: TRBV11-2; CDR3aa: ASSLAGQGTLGYT
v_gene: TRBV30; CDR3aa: AFAPGQGIDQPQH
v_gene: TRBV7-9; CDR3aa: ASSSRVFGANVLT
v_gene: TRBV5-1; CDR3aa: ASSFSGREETQY
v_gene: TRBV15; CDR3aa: ATSRGIPGGRDTEAF
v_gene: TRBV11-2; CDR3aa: ASSYGRTDTQY
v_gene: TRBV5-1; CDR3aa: ASSLPGFGQPQH
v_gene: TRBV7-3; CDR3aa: ASSLARDYEQY
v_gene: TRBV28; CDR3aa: ASSFPGTGKNEQF
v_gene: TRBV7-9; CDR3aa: ASSLRGTGSAVGVTQY
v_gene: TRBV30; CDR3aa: AWSVRDRPLYGYT
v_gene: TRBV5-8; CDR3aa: ASSFGTLREDEQF
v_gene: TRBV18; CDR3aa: ASSPPATTYEQY
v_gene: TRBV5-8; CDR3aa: ASSPKDRDYGYT
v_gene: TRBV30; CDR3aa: AWSVWAGVGQETQY
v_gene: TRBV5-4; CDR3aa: ASSSGTSQTGNEQF
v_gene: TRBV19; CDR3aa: ASSPGGRALLNVGELF
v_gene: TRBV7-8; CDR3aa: ASSQTSGRGETQY
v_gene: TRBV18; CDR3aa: ASSPGQGKVNEQF
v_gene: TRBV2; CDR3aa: ASSEVADWGGEQF
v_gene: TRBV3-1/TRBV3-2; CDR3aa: ASSQELGAGTDTQY
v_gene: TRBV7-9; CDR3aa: ASSRYQGTEAF
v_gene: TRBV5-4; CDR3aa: ASSVGTVYNEQF
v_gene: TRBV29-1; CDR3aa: SAGTGNTEAF
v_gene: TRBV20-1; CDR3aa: SASNAGGPEETQY
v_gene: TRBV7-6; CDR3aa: ASSSGQGSGIEQY
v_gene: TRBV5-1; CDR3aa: ASSLRSSGRGYNEQF
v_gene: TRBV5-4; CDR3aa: ASSLRTSGYEQY
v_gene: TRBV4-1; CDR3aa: ASSQEERDAYNEQF
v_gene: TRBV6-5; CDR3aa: ASRRDRVSGGYT
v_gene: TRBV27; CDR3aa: ASNRWAGLSTEAF
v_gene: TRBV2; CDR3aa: ASSRLAGINEQF
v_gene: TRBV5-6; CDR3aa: ASSRTSNTEAF
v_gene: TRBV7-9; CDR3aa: ASSSDPGGGRTQH
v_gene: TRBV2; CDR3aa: ASSELGTGVADEQF
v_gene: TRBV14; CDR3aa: ASSRGKGMDF
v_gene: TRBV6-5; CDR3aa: ASSYSGTEEETQY
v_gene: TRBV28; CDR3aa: ASSQRRANEKLF
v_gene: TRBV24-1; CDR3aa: ATSDLLGADTQY
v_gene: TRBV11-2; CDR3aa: ASSPVGGVYNEQF
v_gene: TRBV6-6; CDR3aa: ASVRARYNSPLH
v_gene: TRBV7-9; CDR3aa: ASSSGQGPDTQY
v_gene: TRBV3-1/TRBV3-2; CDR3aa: ASSQSGRGNNEQF
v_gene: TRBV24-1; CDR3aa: ATTSSYNEQF
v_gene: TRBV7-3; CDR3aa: ASSRWTGGSYEQY
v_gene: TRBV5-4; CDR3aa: ASSEASWADTQY
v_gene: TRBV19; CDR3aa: ASSRSPSGRSSYEQY
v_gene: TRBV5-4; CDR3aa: ASSPDMGGYGYT
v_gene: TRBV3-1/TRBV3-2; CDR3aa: ASSRTGGTEAF
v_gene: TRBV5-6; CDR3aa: ASSPKGPIFSFTDTQY
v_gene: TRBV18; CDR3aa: ASSPQQGDRLTNEKLF
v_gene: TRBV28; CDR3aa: ATLTESSYNEQF
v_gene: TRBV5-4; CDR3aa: ASSPKWASGSRDEQF